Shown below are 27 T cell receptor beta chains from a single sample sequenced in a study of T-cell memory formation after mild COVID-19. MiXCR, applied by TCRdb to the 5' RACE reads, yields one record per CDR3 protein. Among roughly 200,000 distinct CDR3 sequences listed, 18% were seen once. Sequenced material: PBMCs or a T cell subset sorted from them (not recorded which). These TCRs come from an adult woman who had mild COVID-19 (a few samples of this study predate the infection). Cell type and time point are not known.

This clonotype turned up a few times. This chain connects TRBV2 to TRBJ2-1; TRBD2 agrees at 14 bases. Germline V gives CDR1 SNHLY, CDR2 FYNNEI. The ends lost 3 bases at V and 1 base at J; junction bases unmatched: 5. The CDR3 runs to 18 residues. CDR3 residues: CASSDGLAGGLSYNEQFF. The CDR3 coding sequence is TGTGCCAGCAGTGACGGACTAGCGGGAGGTCTGTCCTACAATGAGCAGTTCTTC.

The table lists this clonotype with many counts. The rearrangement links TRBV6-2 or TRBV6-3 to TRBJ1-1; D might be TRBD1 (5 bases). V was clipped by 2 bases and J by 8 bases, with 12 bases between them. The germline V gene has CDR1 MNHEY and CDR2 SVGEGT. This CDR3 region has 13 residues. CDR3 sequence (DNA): TGTGCCAGCAGTTACATTCCGGGACGGGAAGCTTTCTTT. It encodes CASSYIPGREAFF.

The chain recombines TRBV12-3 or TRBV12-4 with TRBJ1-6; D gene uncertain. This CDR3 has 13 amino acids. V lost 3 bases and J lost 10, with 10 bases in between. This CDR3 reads CASSLTARSPLHF. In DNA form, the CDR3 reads TGTGCCAGCAGTTTGACTGCTCGGTCACCCCTCCACTTT.

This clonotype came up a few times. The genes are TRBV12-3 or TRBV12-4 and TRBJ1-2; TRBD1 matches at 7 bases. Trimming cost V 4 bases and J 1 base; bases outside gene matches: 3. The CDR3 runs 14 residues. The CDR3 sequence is CASSSGGLNYGYTF. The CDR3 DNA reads TGTGCCAGCAGTTCAGGGGGACTTAACTATGGCTACACCTTC.

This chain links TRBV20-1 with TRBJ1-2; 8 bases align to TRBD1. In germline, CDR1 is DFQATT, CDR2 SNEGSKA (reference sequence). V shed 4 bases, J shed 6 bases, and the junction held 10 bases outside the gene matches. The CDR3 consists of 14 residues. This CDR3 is CSATPRGRFDGYTF. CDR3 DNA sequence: TGCAGTGCTACACCCAGGGGGCGCTTCGATGGCTACACCTTC.

DNA for the CDR3: TGTGCCAGCAGCTATCAACAATGGCGATACAATGAGCAGTTCTTC. It translates to CASSYQQWRYNEQFF. The chain carries TRBV7-2 and TRBJ2-1, with D uncertain. V lost 4 bases, J lost 4 bases, and 14 bases lay in between. The CDR3 totals 15 residues. Germline loops: CDR1 SGHTA, CDR2 FQGNSA.

CDR3 nucleotides: TGTGCCAGCAGTTTATGGATGAACACTGAAGCTTTCTTT. This gives the protein CASSLWMNTEAFF. The J gene is TRBJ1-1, the V gene TRBV12-3 or TRBV12-4; D is undetermined. Between the trimmed V and J ends, which lost 2 bases and 0 bases, there was a span of 4 bases. The CDR3 is made up of 13 amino acids.

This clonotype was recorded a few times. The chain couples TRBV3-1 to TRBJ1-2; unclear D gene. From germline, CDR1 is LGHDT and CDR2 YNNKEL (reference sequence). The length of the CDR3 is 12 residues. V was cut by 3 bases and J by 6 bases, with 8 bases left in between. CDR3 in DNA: TGTGCCAGCAGCCAGACGACAAATGGCTACACCTTC. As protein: CASSQTTNGYTF.

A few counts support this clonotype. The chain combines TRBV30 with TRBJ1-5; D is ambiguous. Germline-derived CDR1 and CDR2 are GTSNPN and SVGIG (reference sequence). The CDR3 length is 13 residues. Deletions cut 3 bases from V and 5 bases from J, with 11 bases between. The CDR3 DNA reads TGTGCCTGGAGAGAAAGGCTCGATCAGCCCCAGCATTTT. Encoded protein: CAWRERLDQPQHF.

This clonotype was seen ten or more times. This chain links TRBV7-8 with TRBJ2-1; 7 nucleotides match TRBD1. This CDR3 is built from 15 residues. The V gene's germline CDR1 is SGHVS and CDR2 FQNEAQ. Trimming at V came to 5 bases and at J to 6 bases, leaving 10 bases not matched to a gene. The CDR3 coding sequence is TGTGCCAGCAGCACTCAGACAGGGTTTGGCAATGAGCAGTTCTTC. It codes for CASSTQTGFGNEQFF.

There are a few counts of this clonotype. CDR3 in amino acids: CASSLTQAKGLSNQPQHF. The CDR3 bases are TGTGCCAGCAGCTTAACACAGGCCAAGGGGTTAAGCAATCAGCCCCAGCATTTT. The chain couples TRBV7-8 to TRBJ1-5, with D possibly TRBD1 on 5 matching bases. The germline V gene encodes CDR1 SGHVS and CDR2 FQNEAQ. CDR3 size: 18 residues. V lost 2 bases and J 1 base, leaving 18 bases between the germline ends.

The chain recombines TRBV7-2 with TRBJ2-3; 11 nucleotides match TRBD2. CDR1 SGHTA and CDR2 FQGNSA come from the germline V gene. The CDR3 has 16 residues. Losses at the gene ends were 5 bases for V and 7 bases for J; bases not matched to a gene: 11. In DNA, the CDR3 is TGTGCCAGCAGCCGATATACTAGCGGGAGTTCGTATACGCAGTATTTT. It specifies CASSRYTSGSSYTQYF.

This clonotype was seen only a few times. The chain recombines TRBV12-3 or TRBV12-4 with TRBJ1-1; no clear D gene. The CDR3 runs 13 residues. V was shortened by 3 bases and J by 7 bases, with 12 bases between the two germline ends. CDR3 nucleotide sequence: TGTGCCAGCAGTTTTTCTGCCACGGTTGAAGCTTTCTTT. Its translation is CASSFSATVEAFF.

The chain's CDR3 is CASSLQGSGNTIYF. Here the CDR3 DNA reads TGTGCCAGCAGCCTACAGGGTAGTGGAAACACCATATATTTT. The J gene is TRBJ1-3, the V gene TRBV2; TRBD1 is a possible D gene (6 bases). The germline V gene encodes CDR1 SNHLY and CDR2 FYNNEI. The CDR3 runs 14 residues. Trimming left V 6 bases short and J 3 bases short, with 12 bases between. The full variable domain, in which reference TRBV2 and TRBJ1-3 provide the parts outside the CDR3, is EPEVTQTPSHQVTQMGQEVILRCVPISNHLYFYWYRQILGQKVEFLVSFYNNEISEKSEIFDDQFSVERPDGSNFTLKIRSTKLEDSAMYFCASSLQGSGNTIYFGEGSWLTVV.

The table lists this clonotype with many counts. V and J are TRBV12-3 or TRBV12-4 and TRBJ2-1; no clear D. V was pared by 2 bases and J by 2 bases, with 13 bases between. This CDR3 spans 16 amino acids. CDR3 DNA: TGTGCCAGCAGTTTATTCGTCCCCCCAGCCTACAATGAGCAGTTCTTC. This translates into CASSLFVPPAYNEQFF.

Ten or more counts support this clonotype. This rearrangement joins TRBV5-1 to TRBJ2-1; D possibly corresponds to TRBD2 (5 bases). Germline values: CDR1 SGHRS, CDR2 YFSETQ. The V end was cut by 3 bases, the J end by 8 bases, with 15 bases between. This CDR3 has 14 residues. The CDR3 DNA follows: TGCGCCAGCAGCTCGACTACCGATGGGCATGAGCAGTTCTTC. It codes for CASSSTTDGHEQFF.

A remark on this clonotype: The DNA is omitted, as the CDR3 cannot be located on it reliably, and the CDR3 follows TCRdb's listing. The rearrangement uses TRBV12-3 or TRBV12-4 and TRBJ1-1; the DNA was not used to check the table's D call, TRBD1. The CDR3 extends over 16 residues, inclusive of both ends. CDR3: CASTSGQGAFYTEAFF.

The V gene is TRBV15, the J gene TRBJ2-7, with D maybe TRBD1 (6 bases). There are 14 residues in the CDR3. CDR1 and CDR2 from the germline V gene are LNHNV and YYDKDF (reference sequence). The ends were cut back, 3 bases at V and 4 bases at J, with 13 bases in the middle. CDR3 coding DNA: TGTGCCACCAGCAGTGGGGGCAGGGGTTACGAGCAGTACTTC. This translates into CATSSGGRGYEQYF. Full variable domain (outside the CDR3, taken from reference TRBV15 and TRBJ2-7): DAMVIQNPRYQVTQFGKPVTLSCSQTLNHNVMYWYQQKSSQAPKLLFHYYDKDFNNEADTPDNFQSRRPNTSFCFLDIRSPGLGDTAMYLCATSSGGRGYEQYFGPGTRLTVT.

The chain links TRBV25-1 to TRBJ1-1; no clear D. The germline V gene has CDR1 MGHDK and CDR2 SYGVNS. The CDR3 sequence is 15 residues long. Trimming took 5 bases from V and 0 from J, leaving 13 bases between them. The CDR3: CASSPLGPMNTEAFF. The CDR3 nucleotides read TGTGCCAGCAGTCCTTTGGGTCCTATGAACACTGAAGCTTTCTTT.

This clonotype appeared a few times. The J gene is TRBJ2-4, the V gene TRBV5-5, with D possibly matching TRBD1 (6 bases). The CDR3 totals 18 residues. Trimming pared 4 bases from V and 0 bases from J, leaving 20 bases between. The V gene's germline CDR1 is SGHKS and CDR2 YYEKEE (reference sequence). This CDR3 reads CASSATGLVPLAKNIQYF. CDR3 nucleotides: TGTGCCAGCAGCGCGACAGGCTTAGTCCCTCTAGCCAAAAACATTCAGTACTTC.

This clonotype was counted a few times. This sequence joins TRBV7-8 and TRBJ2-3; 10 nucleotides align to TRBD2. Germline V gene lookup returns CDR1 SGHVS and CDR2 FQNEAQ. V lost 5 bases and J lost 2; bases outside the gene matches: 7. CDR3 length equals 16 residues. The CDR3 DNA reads TGTGCCAGCAGCAAAGGACTAGCGGAGATCACAGATACGCAGTATTTT. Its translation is CASSKGLAEITDTQYF. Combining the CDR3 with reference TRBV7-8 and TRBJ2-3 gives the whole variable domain GAGVSQSPRYKVAKRGQDVALRCDPISGHVSLFWYQQALGQGPEFLTYFQNEAQLDKSGLPSDRFFAERPEGSVSTLKIQRTQQEDSAVYLCASSKGLAEITDTQYFGPGTRLTVL.

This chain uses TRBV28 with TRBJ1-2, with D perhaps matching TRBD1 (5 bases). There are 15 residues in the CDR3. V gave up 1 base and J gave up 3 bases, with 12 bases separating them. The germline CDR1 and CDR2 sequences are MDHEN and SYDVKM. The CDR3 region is CASSLLAGLDYGYTF. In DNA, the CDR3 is TGTGCCAGCAGTTTATTAGCGGGGCTCGACTATGGCTACACCTTC.

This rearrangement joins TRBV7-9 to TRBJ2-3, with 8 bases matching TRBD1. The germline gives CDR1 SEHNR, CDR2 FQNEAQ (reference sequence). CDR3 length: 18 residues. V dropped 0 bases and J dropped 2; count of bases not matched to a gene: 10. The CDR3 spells CASSLAINRDRITDTQYF. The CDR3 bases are TGTGCCAGCAGCTTAGCAATTAACCGGGACAGGATCACAGATACGCAGTATTTT.

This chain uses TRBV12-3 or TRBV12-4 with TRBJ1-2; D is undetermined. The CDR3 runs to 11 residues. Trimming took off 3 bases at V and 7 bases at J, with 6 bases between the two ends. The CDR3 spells CASSFAGGYTF. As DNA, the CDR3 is TGTGCCAGCAGTTTCGCGGGTGGCTACACCTTC.

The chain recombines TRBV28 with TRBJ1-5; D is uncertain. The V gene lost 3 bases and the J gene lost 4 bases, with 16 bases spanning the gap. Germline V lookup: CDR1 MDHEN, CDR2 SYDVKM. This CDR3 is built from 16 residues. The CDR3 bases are TGTGCCAGCAGTTTGAAGGGTTGGGGAGGGAATCAGCCCCAGCATTTT. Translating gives CASSLKGWGGNQPQHF.

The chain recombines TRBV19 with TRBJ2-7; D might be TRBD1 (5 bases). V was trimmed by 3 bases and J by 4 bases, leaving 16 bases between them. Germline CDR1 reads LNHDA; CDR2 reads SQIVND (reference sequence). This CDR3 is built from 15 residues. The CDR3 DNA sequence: TGTGCCAGTAGTATCTCCCAGGGCCTTACATACGAGCAGTACTTC. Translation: CASSISQGLTYEQYF.

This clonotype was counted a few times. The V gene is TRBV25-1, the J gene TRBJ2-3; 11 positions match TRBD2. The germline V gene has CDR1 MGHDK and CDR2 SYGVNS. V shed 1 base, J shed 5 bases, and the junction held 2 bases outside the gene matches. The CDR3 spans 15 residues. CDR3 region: CASSESGLAGDTQYF. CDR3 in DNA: TGTGCCAGCAGTGAATCCGGACTAGCGGGAGATACGCAGTATTTT.